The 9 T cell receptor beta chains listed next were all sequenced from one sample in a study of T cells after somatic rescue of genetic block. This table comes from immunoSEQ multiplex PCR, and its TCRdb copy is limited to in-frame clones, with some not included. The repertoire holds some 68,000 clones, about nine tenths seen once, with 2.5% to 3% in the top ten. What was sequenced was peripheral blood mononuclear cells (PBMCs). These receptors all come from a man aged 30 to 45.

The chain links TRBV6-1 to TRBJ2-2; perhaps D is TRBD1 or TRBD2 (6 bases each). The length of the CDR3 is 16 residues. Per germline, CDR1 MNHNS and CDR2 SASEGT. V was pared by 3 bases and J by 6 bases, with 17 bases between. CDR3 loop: CASSDGGRRISGELFF. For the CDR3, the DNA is TGTGCCAGCAGTGACGGGGGCCGACGAATTTCCGGGGAGCTGTTTTTT.

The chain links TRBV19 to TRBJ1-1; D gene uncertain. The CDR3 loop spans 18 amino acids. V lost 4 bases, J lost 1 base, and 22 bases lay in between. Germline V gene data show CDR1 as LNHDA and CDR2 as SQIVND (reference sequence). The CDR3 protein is CASSTESFTRVGNTEAFF. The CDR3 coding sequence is TGTGCCAGTAGTACAGAAAGTTTCACCCGGGTTGGGAACACTGAAGCTTTCTTT.

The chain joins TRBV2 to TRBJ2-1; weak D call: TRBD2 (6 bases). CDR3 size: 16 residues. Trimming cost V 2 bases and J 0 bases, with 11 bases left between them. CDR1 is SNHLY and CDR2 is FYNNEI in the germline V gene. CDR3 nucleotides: TGTGCCAGCAGTGAATCGCGGGACTTCTCCTACAATGAGCAGTTCTTC. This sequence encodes CASSESRDFSYNEQFF. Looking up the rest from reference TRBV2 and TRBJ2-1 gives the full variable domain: EPEVTQTPSHQVTQMGQEVILRCVPISNHLYFYWYRQILGQKVEFLVSFYNNEISEKSEIFDDQFSVERPDGSNFTLKIRSTKLEDSAMYFCASSESRDFSYNEQFFGPGTRLTVL.

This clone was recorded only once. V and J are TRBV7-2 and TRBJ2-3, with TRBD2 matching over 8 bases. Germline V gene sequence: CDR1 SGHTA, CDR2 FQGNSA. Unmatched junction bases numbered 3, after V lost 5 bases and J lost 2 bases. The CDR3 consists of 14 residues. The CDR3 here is CASSPSGHTDTQYF. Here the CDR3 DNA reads TGTGCCAGCAGCCCTAGCGGGCACACAGATACGCAGTATTTT.

The CDR3 DNA sequence: TGCGCCAGCAGCTTGGGCTCAGGGATCGGAGAGACCCAGTACTTC. Amino acid sequence: CASSLGSGIGETQYF. The chain uses TRBV5-1 and TRBJ2-5; D may be TRBD1 (5 bases). The CDR3 loop spans 15 amino acids. The ends were cut back, 0 bases at V and 4 bases at J, with 13 bases in the middle. In germline, CDR1 is SGHRS, CDR2 YFSETQ.

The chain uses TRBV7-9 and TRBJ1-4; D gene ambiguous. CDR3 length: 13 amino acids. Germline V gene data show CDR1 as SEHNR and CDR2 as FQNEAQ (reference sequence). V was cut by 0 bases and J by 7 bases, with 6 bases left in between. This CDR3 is CASSLASGEKLFF. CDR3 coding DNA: TGTGCCAGCAGCTTAGCTTCGGGTGAAAAACTGTTTTTT.

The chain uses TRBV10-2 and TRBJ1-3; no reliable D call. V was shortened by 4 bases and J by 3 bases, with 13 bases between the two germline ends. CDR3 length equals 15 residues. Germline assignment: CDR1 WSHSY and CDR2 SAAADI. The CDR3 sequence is CASSVAGTSGNTIYF. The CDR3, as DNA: TGCGCCAGCAGTGTAGCAGGAACAAGTGGAAACACCATATATTTT.

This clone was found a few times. CDR3 residues: CASSSWTLLGSPLHF. The DNA for the CDR3 is TGTGCCAGCAGCTCGTGGACGCTACTGGGTTCACCCCTCCACTTT. The chain uses TRBV7-3 and TRBJ1-6; no reliable D call. Germline loops: CDR1 SGHTA, CDR2 FQGTGA. The CDR3 is 15 amino acids. Trimming shortened V by 4 bases and J by 9 bases, and 16 bases separated the two germline ends.

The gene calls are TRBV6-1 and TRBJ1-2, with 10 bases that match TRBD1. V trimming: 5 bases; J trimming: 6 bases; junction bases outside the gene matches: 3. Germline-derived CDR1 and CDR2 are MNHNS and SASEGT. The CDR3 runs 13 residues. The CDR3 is CASSLTGGDGYTF. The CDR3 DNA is TGTGCCAGCAGTCTGACAGGGGGCGATGGCTACACCTTC.